This is a list of T cell receptor beta chains from one sample in a study of neoadjuvant anti-PD-1 for oral cavity cancer. Repertoires were generated with immunoSEQ multiplex PCR, while TCRdb's copy carries only in-frame clones and drops some. The repertoire holds around 24,000 clones, with over 20% as singletons. Sample: tumor tissue, taken after nivolumab (anti-PD-1) treatment. The source is a person between 40 and 79 years old with oral cavity squamous cell carcinoma. Both conserved end residues are part of each CDR3. D genes are given only for firm matches. Clone size is not always given. Where it is, it says once, few, many or a class for expanded clones.

.	.	TRBV5-4	TRBJ1-2	TGTGCCAGCAGCGCGAGATTGAAAAATAACTATGGCTACACCTTC	CASSARLKNNYGYTF
.	.	TRBV6-5	TRBJ2-7	TGTGCCAGCAGTTCCGGGACATCCGGCTACGACGAGCAGTACTTC	CASSSGTSGYDEQYF
.	TRBD1	TRBV2	TRBJ1-3	TGTGCCAGCAGCGTGACAGGGGTCGACTCTGGAAACACCATATATTTT	CASSVTGVDSGNTIYF
few	.	TRBV30	TRBJ2-1	TGTGCCTGGAGACGGGACGAGTACAATGAGCAGTTCTTC	CAWRRDEYNEQFF
.	.	TRBV7-8	TRBJ1-5	TGTGCCAGCAGCTTAGGGCTGATCAATAGCAATCAGCCCCAGCATTTT	CASSLGLINSNQPQHF
few	.	TRBV6-5	TRBJ1-2	TGTGCCAGCAGCGGACTTTCCTATGGCTACACCTTC	CASSGLSYGYTF
medium-sized	.	TRBV30	TRBJ1-6	TGTGCCTGGAGTACAACGCTTGACCCCAGGGGTAGCGCACCCCTCCACTTT	CAWSTTLDPRGSAPLHF
.	.	TRBV6-1	TRBJ1-3	TGTGCCAGCAGTGAAGGTCTAACAGGAAACACCATATATTTT	CASSEGLTGNTIYF
.	.	TRBV5-1	TRBJ1-2	TGCGCCAGCAGCTTGGGAGGGGATCGCTACACCTTC	CASSLGGDRYTF
many	.	TRBV11-2	TRBJ2-7	TGTGCCAGCAGCCGCAGTGGGACATTAACCTACGAGCAGTACTTC	CASSRSGTLTYEQYF
few	TRBD1	TRBV10-2	TRBJ2-5	TGCGCCAGCAGTGGGGACAGGGAACTAACCCAGTACTTC	CASSGDRELTQYF
.	.	TRBV28	TRBJ1-1	TGTGCCAGCAGCTTTAGTCAGGGTAACACTGAAGCTTTCTTT	CASSFSQGNTEAFF
.	TRBD1	TRBV30	TRBJ1-2	TGTGCCTGGAGTCCATGGGACAGCAAAAACTATGGCTACACCTTC	CAWSPWDSKNYGYTF
.	TRBD2	TRBV19	TRBJ2-2	TGTGCCAGTAGGAGAGCGGGAGAGAGGACCGGGGAGCTGTTTTTT	CASRRAGERTGELFF
few	TRBD1	TRBV6-5	TRBJ2-3	TGTGCCAGCAGTTACTCACAGGGGATGGGCACAGATACGCAGTATTTT	CASSYSQGMGTDTQYF
.	.	TRBV11-2	TRBJ1-4	TGTGCCAGCAGCTTCCTGGGGTCTAATGAAAAACTGTTTTTT	CASSFLGSNEKLFF
few	.	TRBV29-1	TRBJ2-3	TGCAGCGCCAGGGGAGGCACAGATACGCAGTATTTT	CSARGGTDTQYF
.	TRBD1	TRBV6-1	TRBJ2-5	TGTGCCAGCAGTGAAGATGTAGTAGGGGGCCTGCGGGAGACCCAGTACTTC	CASSEDVVGGLRETQYF
.	.	TRBV19	TRBJ1-2	TGTGCCAGTAGTATAAGTTTAGGACACTACAGTGGCTACACCTTC	CASSISLGHYSGYTF
.	.	TRBV9	TRBJ2-1	TGTGCCAGCAGCCTTGGAGGTTCTTACAATGAGCAGTTCTTC	CASSLGGSYNEQFF
.	TRBD2	TRBV13	TRBJ2-1	TGTGCCAGCAGCCCGACTAGCCGTAGCTCCTACAATGAGCAGTTCTTC	CASSPTSRSSYNEQFF
.	.	TRBV15	TRBJ2-7	TGTGCCACCAGCAGAGATGGGGCCCAAACCTGGCCCTACGAGCAGTACTTC	CATSRDGAQTWPYEQYF
medium-sized	.	TRBV5-1	TRBJ1-2	TGCGCCAGCAGAGGCGCCAACTATGGCTACACCTTC	CASRGANYGYTF
few	TRBD2	TRBV4-1	TRBJ2-1	TGCGCCAGCAGCCAAGCCCTAGCGGGAGGGAATGAGCAGTTCTTC	CASSQALAGGNEQFF
.	.	TRBV5-4	TRBJ2-3	TGTGCCAGCAGCCGCGGACTACGAGGGGGAGGGACGACAGATACGCAGTATTTT	CASSRGLRGGGTTDTQYF
.	.	TRBV9	TRBJ2-2	TGTGCCAGCAGCGTAGAGGTAGCAGGCCTATACTCCACCGGGGAGCTGTTTTTT	CASSVEVAGLYSTGELFF
.	.	TRBV5-1	TRBJ2-1	TGCGCCAGCAGCAACCCGGGGTGGGATGAGCAGTTCTTC	CASSNPGWDEQFF
.	.	TRBV21-1	TRBJ2-7	TGTGCCAGCAGCAAAAGGGAGGGTTTACGCTCCTACGAGCAGTACTTC	CASSKREGLRSYEQYF
.	.	TRBV6-1	TRBJ2-7	TGTGCCAGCAGCGACATCGAGTGGGCGCGCTACGAGCAGTACTTC	CASSDIEWARYEQYF
many	.	TRBV5-6	TRBJ1-2	TGTGCCAGCAGCTTGGCCGGCAGGGAGGGAGGTCACTATGGCTACACCTTC	CASSLAGREGGHYGYTF